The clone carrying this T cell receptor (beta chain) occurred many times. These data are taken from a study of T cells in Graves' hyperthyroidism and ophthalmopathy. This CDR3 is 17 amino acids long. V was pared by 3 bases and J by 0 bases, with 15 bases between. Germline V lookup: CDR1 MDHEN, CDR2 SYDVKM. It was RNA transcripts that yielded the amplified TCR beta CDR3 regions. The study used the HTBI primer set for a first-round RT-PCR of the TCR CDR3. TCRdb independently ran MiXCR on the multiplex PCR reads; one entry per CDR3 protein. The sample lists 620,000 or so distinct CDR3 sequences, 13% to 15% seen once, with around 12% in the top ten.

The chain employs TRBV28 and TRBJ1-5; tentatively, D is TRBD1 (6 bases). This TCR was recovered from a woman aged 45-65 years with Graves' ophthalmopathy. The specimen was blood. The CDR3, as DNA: TGTGCCAGCAGTTTTGTCAGGGGACCTTATAGCAATCAGCCCCAGCATTTT. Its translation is CASSFVRGPYSNQPQHF.